This T cell receptor (beta chain) is from a study of shared clonotypes between healthy human individuals. At the level of the study: Plates per donor: three CD4 naive, three CD4 memory, two CD8 naive, one CD8 memory.

Concerning this clone itself: Other DNA sequences within the sample encode an identical CDR3.

An assay was performed, and its level was deep. The authors distributed each subset's genomic DNA evenly over several immunoSEQ plates. Libraries were prepared by immunoSEQ multiplex PCR; TCRdb keeps only in-frame clonotypes and omits some of them. The data hold 2 million to 3 million clones, with approximately 94% observed a single time. CDR1 SGDLS and CDR2 YYNGEE come from the germline V gene. The length of the CDR3 is 15 residues. V lost 3 bases, J lost 0 bases, and 3 bases stayed unmatched. Sequencing was carried out using naive CD4+ T cells sorted from blood. As to subset: CD45RA+ positively selected. The V call is TRBV9, the J call TRBJ2-1; 7 positions agree with TRBD1. The origin of this receptor is a man in his late teens or twenties in good health. This chain's CDR3 is CASSARDSSYNEQFF. CDR3 DNA: TGTGCCAGCAGCGCCCGGGACAGCTCCTACAATGAGCAGTTCTTC.